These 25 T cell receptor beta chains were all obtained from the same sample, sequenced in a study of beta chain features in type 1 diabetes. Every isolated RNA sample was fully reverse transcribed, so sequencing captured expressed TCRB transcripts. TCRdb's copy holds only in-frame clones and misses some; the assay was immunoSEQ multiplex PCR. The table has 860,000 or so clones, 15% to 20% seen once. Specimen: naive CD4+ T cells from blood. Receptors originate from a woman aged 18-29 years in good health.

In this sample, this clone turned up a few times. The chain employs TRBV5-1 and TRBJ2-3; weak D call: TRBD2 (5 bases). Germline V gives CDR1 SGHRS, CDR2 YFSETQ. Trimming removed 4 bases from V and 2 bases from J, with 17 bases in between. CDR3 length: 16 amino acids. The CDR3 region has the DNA TGCGCCAGCAGCCGGGAAATTGCGGAACTCACAGATACGCAGTATTTT. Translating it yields CASSREIAELTDTQYF.

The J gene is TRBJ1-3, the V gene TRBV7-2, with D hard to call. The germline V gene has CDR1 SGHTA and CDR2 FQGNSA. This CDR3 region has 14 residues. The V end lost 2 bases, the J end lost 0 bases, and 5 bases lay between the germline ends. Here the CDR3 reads CASSLKGSGNTIYF. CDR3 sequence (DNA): TGTGCCAGCAGCTTAAAGGGCTCTGGAAACACCATATATTTT.

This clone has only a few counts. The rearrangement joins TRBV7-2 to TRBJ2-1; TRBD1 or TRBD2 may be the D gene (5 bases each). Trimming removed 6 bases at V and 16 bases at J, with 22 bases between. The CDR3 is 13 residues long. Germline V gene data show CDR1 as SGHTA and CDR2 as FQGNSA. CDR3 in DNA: TGTGCCAGCAGTTATACCGGGACGGACAAGAGTTTCTTC. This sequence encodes CASSYTGTDKSFF.

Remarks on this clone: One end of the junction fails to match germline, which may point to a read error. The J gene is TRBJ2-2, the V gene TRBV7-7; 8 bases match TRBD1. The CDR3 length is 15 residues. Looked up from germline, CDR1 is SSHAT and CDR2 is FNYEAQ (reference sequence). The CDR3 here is CASSLAGGSTGELFF. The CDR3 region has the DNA TGTGCTAGCAGCTTAGCAGGGGGCAGCACCGGGGAGCTGTTTTTT.

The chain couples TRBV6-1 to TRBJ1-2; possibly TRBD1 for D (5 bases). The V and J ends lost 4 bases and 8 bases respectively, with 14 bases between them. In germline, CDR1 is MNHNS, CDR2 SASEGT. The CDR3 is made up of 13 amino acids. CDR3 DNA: TGTGCCAGCAGTGGGGGACCCTCGGGGGGCTACACCTTC. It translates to CASSGGPSGGYTF.

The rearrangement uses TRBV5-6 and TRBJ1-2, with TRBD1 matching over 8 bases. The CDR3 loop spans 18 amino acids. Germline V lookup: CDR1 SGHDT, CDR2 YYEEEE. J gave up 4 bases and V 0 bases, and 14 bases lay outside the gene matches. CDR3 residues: CASSLGTGGSLGSYGYTF. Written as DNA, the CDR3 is TGTGCCAGCAGCTTGGGAACAGGGGGGTCGCTGGGTAGCTATGGCTACACCTTC.

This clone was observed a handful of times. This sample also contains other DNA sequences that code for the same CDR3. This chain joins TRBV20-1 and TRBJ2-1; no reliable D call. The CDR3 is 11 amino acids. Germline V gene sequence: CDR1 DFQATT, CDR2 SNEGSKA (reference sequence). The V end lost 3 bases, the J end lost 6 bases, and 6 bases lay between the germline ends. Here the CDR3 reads CSARSSNEQFF. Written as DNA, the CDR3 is TGCAGTGCTAGGAGTTCCAATGAGCAGTTCTTC.

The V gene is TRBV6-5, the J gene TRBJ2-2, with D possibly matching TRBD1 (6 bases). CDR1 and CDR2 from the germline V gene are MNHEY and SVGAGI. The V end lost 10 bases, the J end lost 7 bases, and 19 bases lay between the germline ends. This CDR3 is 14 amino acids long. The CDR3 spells CATVGQGLSGELFF. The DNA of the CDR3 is TGTGCCACCGTGGGGCAGGGGCTAAGCGGGGAGCTGTTTTTT.

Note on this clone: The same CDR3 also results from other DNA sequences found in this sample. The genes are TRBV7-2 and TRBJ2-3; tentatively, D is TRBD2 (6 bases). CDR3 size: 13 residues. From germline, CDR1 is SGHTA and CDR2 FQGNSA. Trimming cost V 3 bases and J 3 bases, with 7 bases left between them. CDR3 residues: CASSFGGTDTQYF. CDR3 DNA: TGTGCCAGCAGCTTCGGAGGGACAGATACGCAGTATTTT.

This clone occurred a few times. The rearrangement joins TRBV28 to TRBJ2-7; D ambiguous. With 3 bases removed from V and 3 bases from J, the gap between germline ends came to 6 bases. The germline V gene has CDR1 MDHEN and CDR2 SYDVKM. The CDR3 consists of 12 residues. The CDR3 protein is CASSFVDYEQYF. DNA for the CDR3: TGTGCCAGCAGTTTTGTCGACTACGAGCAGTACTTC. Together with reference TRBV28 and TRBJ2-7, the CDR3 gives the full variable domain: DVKVTQSSRYLVKRTGEKVFLECVQDMDHENMFWYRQDPGLGLRLIYFSYDVKMKEKGDIPEGYSVSREKKERFSLILESASTNQTSMYLCASSFVDYEQYFGPGTRLTVT.

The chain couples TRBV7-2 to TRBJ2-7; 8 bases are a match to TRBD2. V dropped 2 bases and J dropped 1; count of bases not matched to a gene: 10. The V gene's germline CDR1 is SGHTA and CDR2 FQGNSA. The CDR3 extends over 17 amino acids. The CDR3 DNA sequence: TGTGCCAGCAGCTTAAGGCTAGCGGGCCTTTTGTCCTACGAGCAGTACTTC. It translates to CASSLRLAGLLSYEQYF.

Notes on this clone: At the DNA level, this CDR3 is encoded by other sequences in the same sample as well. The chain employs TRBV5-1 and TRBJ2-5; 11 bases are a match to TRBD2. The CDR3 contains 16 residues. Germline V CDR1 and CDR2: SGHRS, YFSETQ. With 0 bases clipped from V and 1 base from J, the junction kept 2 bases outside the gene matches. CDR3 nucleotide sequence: TGCGCCAGCAGCTTGGGTCTAGCGGGAGGCCAAGAGACCCAGTACTTC. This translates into CASSLGLAGGQETQYF.

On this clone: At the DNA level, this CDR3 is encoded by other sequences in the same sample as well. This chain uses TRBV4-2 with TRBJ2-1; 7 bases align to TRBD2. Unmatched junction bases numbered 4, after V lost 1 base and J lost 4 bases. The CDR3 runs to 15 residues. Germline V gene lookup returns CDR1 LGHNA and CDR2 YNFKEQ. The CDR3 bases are TGTGCCAGCAGCCAAGGGGCTAGCGGTTACAATGAGCAGTTCTTC. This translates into CASSQGASGYNEQFF.

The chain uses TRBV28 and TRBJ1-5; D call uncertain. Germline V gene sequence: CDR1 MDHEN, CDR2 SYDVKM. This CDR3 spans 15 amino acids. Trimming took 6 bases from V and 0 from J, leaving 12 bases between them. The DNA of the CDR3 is TGTGCCAGCAGCCATGCCCTGAATAGCAATCAGCCCCAGCATTTT. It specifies CASSHALNSNQPQHF.

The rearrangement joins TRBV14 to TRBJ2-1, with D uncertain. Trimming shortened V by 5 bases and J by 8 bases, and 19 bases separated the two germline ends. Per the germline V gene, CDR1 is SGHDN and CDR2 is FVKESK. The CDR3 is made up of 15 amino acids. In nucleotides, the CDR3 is TGTGCCAGCAGCTTAGGCCAGGTCCTGACTTATGAGCAGTTCTTC. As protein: CASSLGQVLTYEQFF.

The CDR3 loop is CASSLQGHGELFF. The CDR3 nucleotides are TGCGCCAGCAGCTTACAGGGCCACGGGGAGCTGTTTTTT. The chain carries TRBV5-1 and TRBJ2-2, with TRBD1 as a possible D gene (6 bases). Trimming cost V 2 bases and J 7 bases, with 9 bases left between them. Looked up from germline, CDR1 is SGHRS and CDR2 is YFSETQ. The CDR3 runs 13 residues.

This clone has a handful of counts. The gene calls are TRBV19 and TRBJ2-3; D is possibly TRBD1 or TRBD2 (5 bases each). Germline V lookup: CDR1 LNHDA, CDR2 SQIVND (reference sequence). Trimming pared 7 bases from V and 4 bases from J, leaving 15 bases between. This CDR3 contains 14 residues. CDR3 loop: CASTPGRGPDTQYF. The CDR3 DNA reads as TGTGCCAGTACCCCCGGCCGGGGCCCAGATACGCAGTATTTT.

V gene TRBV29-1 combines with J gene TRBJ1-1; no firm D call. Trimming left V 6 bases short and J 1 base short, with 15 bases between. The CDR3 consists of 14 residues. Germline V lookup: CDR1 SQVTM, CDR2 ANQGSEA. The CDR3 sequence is CSVKVGLGNTEAFF. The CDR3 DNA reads TGCAGCGTAAAGGTAGGCTTAGGGAACACTGAAGCTTTCTTT.

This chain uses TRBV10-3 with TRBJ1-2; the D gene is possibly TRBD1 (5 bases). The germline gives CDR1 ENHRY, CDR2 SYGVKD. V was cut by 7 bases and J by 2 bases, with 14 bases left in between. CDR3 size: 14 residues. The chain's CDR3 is CAITGAARNYGYTF. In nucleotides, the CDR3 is TGTGCCATCACTGGGGCAGCCAGGAACTATGGCTACACCTTC.

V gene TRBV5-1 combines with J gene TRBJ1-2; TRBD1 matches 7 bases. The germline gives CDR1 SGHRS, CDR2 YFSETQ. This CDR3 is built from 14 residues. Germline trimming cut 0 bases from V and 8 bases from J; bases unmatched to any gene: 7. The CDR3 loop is CASSLDGRGNGYTF. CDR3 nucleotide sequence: TGCGCCAGCAGCTTGGATGGCAGGGGGAACGGCTACACCTTC.

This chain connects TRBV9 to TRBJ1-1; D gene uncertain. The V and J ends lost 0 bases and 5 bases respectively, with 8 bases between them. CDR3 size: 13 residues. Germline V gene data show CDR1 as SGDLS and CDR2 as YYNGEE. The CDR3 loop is CASSVGESTEAFF. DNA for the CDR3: TGTGCCAGCAGCGTAGGGGAAAGTACTGAAGCTTTCTTT.

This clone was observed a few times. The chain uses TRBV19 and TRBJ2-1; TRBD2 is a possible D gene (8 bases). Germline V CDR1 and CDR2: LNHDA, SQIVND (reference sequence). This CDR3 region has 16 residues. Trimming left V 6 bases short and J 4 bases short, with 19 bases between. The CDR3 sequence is CASRRTGGGNYNEQFF. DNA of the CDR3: TGTGCCAGTAGGCGGACAGGCGGGGGGAATTACAATGAGCAGTTCTTC.

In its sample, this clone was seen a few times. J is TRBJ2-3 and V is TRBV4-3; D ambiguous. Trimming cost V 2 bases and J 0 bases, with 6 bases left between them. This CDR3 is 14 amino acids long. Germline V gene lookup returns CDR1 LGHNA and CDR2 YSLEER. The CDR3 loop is CASSQTASTDTQYF. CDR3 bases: TGCGCCAGCAGCCAAACGGCTAGCACAGATACGCAGTATTTT.

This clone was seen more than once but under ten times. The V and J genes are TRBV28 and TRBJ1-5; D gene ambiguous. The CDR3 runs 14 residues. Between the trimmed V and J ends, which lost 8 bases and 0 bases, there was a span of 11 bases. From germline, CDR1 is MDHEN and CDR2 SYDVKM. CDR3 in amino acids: CASHKRFSNQPQHF. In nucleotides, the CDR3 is TGTGCCAGCCATAAGAGGTTTAGCAATCAGCCCCAGCATTTT. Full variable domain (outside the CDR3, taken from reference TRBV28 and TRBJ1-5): DVKVTQSSRYLVKRTGEKVFLECVQDMDHENMFWYRQDPGLGLRLIYFSYDVKMKEKGDIPEGYSVSREKKERFSLILESASTNQTSMYLCASHKRFSNQPQHFGDGTRLSIL.

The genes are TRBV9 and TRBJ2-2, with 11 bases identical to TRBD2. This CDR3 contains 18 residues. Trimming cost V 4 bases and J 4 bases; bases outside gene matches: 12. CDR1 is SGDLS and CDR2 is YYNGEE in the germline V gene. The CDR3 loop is CASSPRLGLAESTGELFF. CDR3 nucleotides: TGTGCCAGCAGCCCCCGCCTGGGACTAGCGGAGTCCACCGGGGAGCTGTTTTTT.